This paragraph reports one T cell receptor beta chain. The data originate from a study of blood T cells in healthy people across ages. Then a second PCR, running roughly 7 to 11 cycles, was carried out with a sample-barcoded 5' primer and a J-beta primer mix. Carrying 12 random nucleotides, a template-switch adaptor labeled each individual cDNA molecule. MiXCR was run by TCRdb on the 5' RACE reads, yielding one entry per CDR3 protein. The data show 1.5 million to 2 million distinct CDR3 sequences, approximately 28% seen once. Germline V gene lookup returns CDR1 LGHDT and CDR2 YNNKEL (reference sequence). Trimming removed 4 bases from V and 6 bases from J, with 15 bases in between. The CDR3 has 14 residues.

The V call is TRBV3-1, the J call TRBJ1-2; D gene ambiguous. Sample: blood. This clonotype was sampled from a woman aged 25 to 39 in good health. The CDR3 region is CASSPRPKAHGYTF. The CDR3 DNA is TGTGCCAGCAGCCCCAGACCCAAAGCCCATGGCTACACCTTC.